The clone carrying this T cell receptor (beta chain) was counted ten times or more. Its matching antigen is unknown. This sample is part of a study of early T cells in non-severe SARS-CoV-2 infection. About the research overall: Bulk RNA taken from unsorted whole blood was sequenced, leaving chains unpaired.

Points from the study as a whole: Anti-spike CD8 responses were favored by VDJdb matching, which missed private and CD4 specificities.

Germline CDR1 reads SGHTA; CDR2 reads FQGNSA. Trimming at V came to 2 bases and at J to 0 bases, leaving 5 bases not matched to a gene. This CDR3 spans 16 amino acids. cDNA molecules, individually, were tagged with unique molecular identifiers. TCRdb passed the 5' RACE reads through MiXCR, listing each CDR3 protein once. This sample yields around 50,000 distinct CDR3 sequences, of which around 5.6% are seen a single time; about 4.3% belongs to the top ten. This receptor was identified in an adult who was a healthcare worker with PCR-confirmed SARS-CoV-2 infection or an uninfected control (not recorded which). The rearrangement links TRBV7-2 to TRBJ2-7, with 9 nucleotides matching TRBD2. What was sequenced was whole blood. The CDR3 DNA follows: TGTGCCAGCAGCTTACCAGCGGGAGGCCCCTCCTACGAGCAGTACTTC. Protein product: CASSLPAGGPSYEQYF. The variable domain in full, with the rest retrieved from reference TRBV7-2 and TRBJ2-7, is GAGVSQSPSNKVTEKGKDVELRCDPISGHTALYWYRQSLGQGLEFLIYFQGNSAPDKSGLPSDRFSAERTGGSVSTLTIQRTQQEDSAVYLCASSLPAGGPSYEQYFGPGTRLTVT.